A selection of T cell receptor beta chains follows, all from one sample in a study of blood T cell repertoires in COVID-19. Generated by immunoSEQ multiplex PCR, the TCRdb table keeps only in-frame clones and is missing some. The sample carries about 8,300 clones, 88% recorded once. Specimen: peripheral blood. These receptors all stem from a human donor in a cohort sampled during active COVID-19. Both conserved end residues are part of each CDR3. The D gene is left open where the match is weak. Size values are once, few and many counts, or a class for expanded clones, and some rows have none.

-,TRBD1,TRBJ1-3,TRBV5-1,TGCGCCAGCAGCCCGGGACAGGGGCCACCCTGGGACACCATATATTTT,CASSPGQGPPWDTIYF
-,TRBD2,TRBJ2-3,TRBV30,TGTGCCTGGAGTAGGGCGGGAGGAAGCACAGATACGCAGTATTTT,CAWSRAGGSTDTQYF
-,TRBD1,TRBJ1-1,TRBV19,TGTGCCAGTAGTAGATTGACAGGGGCCAAGAACACTGAAGCTTTCTTT,CASSRLTGAKNTEAFF
-,TRBD2,TRBJ2-3,TRBV7-9,TGTGCCAGCAGCTCTAGCGGGAGAAGCACAGATACGCAGTATTTT,CASSSSGRSTDTQYF
-,TRBD2,TRBJ2-5,TRBV5-4,TGTGCCAGCAGCTTGCCCCTAGCGGGAGGGCCCTTCCAAGAGACCCAGTACTTC,CASSLPLAGGPFQETQYF
-,TRBD1,TRBJ2-7,TRBV18,TGTGCCAGCTCATACCCAGGGGGAAGGTCCTACGAGCAGTACTTC,CASSYPGGRSYEQYF
-,-,TRBJ1-4,TRBV20-1,TGCAGTGCAACCCGAGATGAAAAACTGTTTTTT,CSATRDEKLFF
-,-,TRBJ2-1,TRBV5-4,TGTGCCAGCAAGACACAGGGTTCCTACAATGAGCAGTTCTTC,CASKTQGSYNEQFF
few,TRBD1,TRBJ2-3,TRBV10-1,TGCGCCAGTCAGGACAGGGGCCCCACAGATACGCAGTATTTT,CASQDRGPTDTQYF
-,TRBD2,TRBJ2-2,TRBV29-1,TGCAGCGTTGAAGGTCTAGCGGACACCGGGGAGCTGTTTTTT,CSVEGLADTGELFF
once,-,TRBJ2-4,TRBV19,TGTGCCAGTAGTTTAAAACGACAGATAGCCAAAAACATTCAGTACTTC,CASSLKRQIAKNIQYF
-,TRBD1,TRBJ1-2,TRBV7-8,TGTGCCAGCAGCCGACGGGACAGGTCTTTGATTAACTATGGCTACACCTTC,CASSRRDRSLINYGYTF
-,TRBD2,TRBJ2-5,TRBV30,TGTGCCTGGAGTCCGGGGAGGGAGGAGACCCAGTACTTC,CAWSPGREETQYF
-,TRBD2,TRBJ2-3,TRBV23-1,TGCGCCAGCAGTCAAGGGACTAGCGGGAGACCAGATACGCAGTATTTT,CASSQGTSGRPDTQYF
-,TRBD1,TRBJ2-2,TRBV4-1,TGCGCCAGCAGCCAAACGGACAGGGTAACCGGGGAGCTGTTTTTT,CASSQTDRVTGELFF
-,-,TRBJ2-3,TRBV6-5,TGTGCCAGCAGCCATACAGATACGCAGTATTTT,CASSHTDTQYF
-,-,TRBJ1-5,TRBV11-3,TGTGCCAGCAGCCCCCCCGGACCCGGGATCGATCAGCCCCAGCATTTT,CASSPPGPGIDQPQHF
-,-,TRBJ2-5,TRBV11-3,TGTGCCAGCAGCTTAGGAAGTAGACAAGAGACCCAGTACTTC,CASSLGSRQETQYF
-,-,TRBJ2-3,TRBV19,TGTGCCAGTAGTATACTGCCAGAAGGGGGTACGCAGTATTTT,CASSILPEGGTQYF
-,TRBD1,TRBJ2-1,TRBV6-6,TGTGCCAGCAGGCAGGGGGCGAATGAGCAGTTCTTC,CASRQGANEQFF
-,TRBD1,TRBJ2-7,TRBV5-1,TGCGCCAGCAGCAGGGGGCAGGGGATCTACGAGCAGTACTTC,CASSRGQGIYEQYF
-,TRBD1,TRBJ2-4,TRBV28,TGTGCCAGCAGTTTAGAAGCCCACCCCGTCTCCGGGACAGGGATAGCCAAAAACATTCAGTACTTC,CASSLEAHPVSGTGIAKNIQYF
-,TRBD2,TRBJ2-7,TRBV11-2,TGTGCCAGCAGCTTTCTAGCGGGAGACGAGCAGTACTTC,CASSFLAGDEQYF
-,-,TRBJ2-2,TRBV12-3/TRBV12-4,TGTGCCAGCAGACTTCCGAACACCGGGGAGCTGTTTTTT,CASRLPNTGELFF
-,-,TRBJ2-7,TRBV13,TGTGCCAGCAGCTTAGGGACAGGCTACGAGCAGTACTTC,CASSLGTGYEQYF
-,-,TRBJ2-7,TRBV7-9,TGTGCCAGCAGCTTAACGAGGGTTCTCTCCTACGAGCAGTACTTC,CASSLTRVLSYEQYF
-,TRBD1,TRBJ1-1,TRBV11-2,TGTGCCAGCAGCCAAGGGACAGGGGAAGCTTTCTTT,CASSQGTGEAFF
-,-,TRBJ2-5,TRBV10-2,TGCGCCAGCAGTGAGATGACTTCGCAGTACTTC,CASSEMTSQYF
-,-,TRBJ1-1,TRBV7-9,TGTGCCAGCAGCTTAGGGTGGCAGAACACTGAAGCTTTCTTT,CASSLGWQNTEAFF
once,TRBD1,TRBJ2-3,TRBV30,TGTGCCTGGGACAGGGCCTATACGCAGTATTTT,CAWDRAYTQYF
-,TRBD1,TRBJ1-4,TRBV5-1,TGCGCCAGCAGCGACTTGACAGGGGCTAATGAAAAACTGTTTTTT,CASSDLTGANEKLFF
-,TRBD1,TRBJ2-7,TRBV27,TGTGCCAGCAGAACCACAGGGGCCTACGAGCAGTACTTC,CASRTTGAYEQYF
few,TRBD2,TRBJ2-2,TRBV7-9,TGTGCCAGCAGCTTAGGTGCTAGCGGGGGCACCGGGGAGCTGTTTTTT,CASSLGASGGTGELFF
-,-,TRBJ2-5,TRBV24-1,TGTGCCACCAGTGATTTCCCCAGCCAAGAGACCCAGTACTTC,CATSDFPSQETQYF
-,-,TRBJ1-2,TRBV27,TGTGCCAGCAGTTTCCATGGGAGGGGCCAGGGCCCTTATGGCTACACCTTC,CASSFHGRGQGPYGYTF
-,TRBD2,TRBJ2-1,TRBV5-6,TGTGCCAGCAGCTTTGGACTAGCGGGAGTAGAACAGTTCTTC,CASSFGLAGVEQFF
-,TRBD1,TRBJ1-1,TRBV5-1,TGCGCCAGCACCGCTTTGGGACAGAGGAACACTGAAGCTTTCTTT,CASTALGQRNTEAFF
-,-,TRBJ1-5,TRBV20-1,TGCAGTGCTAGTGGGACACCAGGTCAGCCCCAGCATTTT,CSASGTPGQPQHF
-,TRBD1,TRBJ1-4,TRBV27,TGTGCCAGCAGCAGACCTACAGGGGGGAAACTGTTTTTT,CASSRPTGGKLFF
-,TRBD2,TRBJ2-5,TRBV11-3,TGTGCCAGCAGCCCCGTGGCGGGAGCCCAAGAGACCCAGTACTTC,CASSPVAGAQETQYF
-,-,TRBJ1-5,TRBV28,TGTGCCAGCAGTTTACGGGGTTATCAGCCCCAGCATTTT,CASSLRGYQPQHF
-,-,TRBJ1-5,TRBV10-2,TGCGCCAGCAGTGAGTCCGGGGTCGGGAGGGCCCGCAATCAGCCCCAGCATTTT,CASSESGVGRARNQPQHF
-,-,TRBJ1-6,TRBV18,TGTGCCAGCTCACTTTGGACAAAAAACGGGTCACCCCTCCACTTT,CASSLWTKNGSPLHF
-,-,TRBJ2-5,TRBV6-5,TGTGCCAGCAGTTACCGGAGGGGACAAGAGACCCAGTACTTC,CASSYRRGQETQYF
few,TRBD1,TRBJ1-5,TRBV2,TGTGCCAGCAGTGGACAGGGAATAAGCAATCAGCCCCAGCATTTT,CASSGQGISNQPQHF
-,-,TRBJ2-3,TRBV11-2,TGTGCCAGCAGCTTGGGACAAGTCACAGATACGCAGTATTTT,CASSLGQVTDTQYF
-,TRBD2,TRBJ2-7,TRBV12-3/TRBV12-4,TGTGCCAGCAGTCCCGATGCTAGCGGGCGTCACTTC,CASSPDASGRHF
-,-,TRBJ2-7,TRBV11-1,TGTGCCAGCAGCTTGGTAGGGGACGAGCAGTACTTC,CASSLVGDEQYF
once,TRBD2,TRBJ2-5,TRBV13,TGTGCCAGCAGCCCCAGAACTAGCGGGAGCTGGGAGACCCAGTACTTC,CASSPRTSGSWETQYF
-,TRBD2,TRBJ2-3,TRBV6-4,TGTGCCAGCAGGACTAGCGGGAGTCCGACAGATACGCAGTATTTT,CASRTSGSPTDTQYF
-,TRBD1,TRBJ2-5,TRBV29-1,TGCAGCGTTGACCGGACAGGGAACCAAGAGACCCAGTACTTC,CSVDRTGNQETQYF
-,-,TRBJ1-2,TRBV11-2,TGTGCCAGCAGCGCCCCCGGGACTAGCGGGAGTCGTTATGGCTACACCTTC,CASSAPGTSGSRYGYTF
once,TRBD1,TRBJ2-2,TRBV30,TGTGCCTGGAGGGCTACAGGGGTAAACACCGGGGAGCTGTTTTTT,CAWRATGVNTGELFF
-,-,TRBJ1-1,TRBV18,TGTGCCAGCTCATTGTCACTACCAAGAGCTTTCTTT,CASSLSLPRAFF
-,-,TRBJ2-3,TRBV7-6,TGTGCCAGCAGCTTAGAGGCTAGCGGCACAGATACGCAGTATTTT,CASSLEASGTDTQYF
once,-,TRBJ1-5,TRBV7-8,TGTGCCAGCAGCCCGACACCGTGGAGCAATCAGCCCCAGCATTTT,CASSPTPWSNQPQHF